A selection of T cell receptor beta chains follows, all from one sample in a study of cytomegalovirus exposure and HLA in healthy donors. Here immunoSEQ multiplex PCR was the method, and the copy in TCRdb shows in-frame clones only, minus some. This sample's clone table lists some 130,000 clones. Sequenced: PBMCs. These receptor sequences come from a woman aged 35 to 49 in good health and CMV-seropositive. Each CDR3 is given with its conserved first and last residue. Fields, in order: V gene, D gene, J gene, CDR3 DNA, CDR3 protein. A D gene is named only where the DNA matches it firmly.

V gene: TRBV7-8
D gene: NA
J gene: TRBJ2-1
CDR3 DNA: TGTGCCAGCAACGAACTAGCTAATGAGCAGTTCTTC
CDR3 protein: CASNELANEQFF

V gene: TRBV27
D gene: NA
J gene: TRBJ1-5
CDR3 DNA: TGTGCCAGCAGTTTATCAGGGGAGGGTGATCAGCCCCAGCATTTT
CDR3 protein: CASSLSGEGDQPQHF

V gene: TRBV5-1
D gene: NA
J gene: TRBJ1-1
CDR3 DNA: TGCGCCAGCAGCTTGGAGTTTGGCATGAACACTGAAGCTTTCTTT
CDR3 protein: CASSLEFGMNTEAFF

V gene: TRBV29-1
D gene: NA
J gene: TRBJ2-2
CDR3 DNA: TGCAGCGTTGAAGATTGGCAGTCCGGGGAGCTGTTTTTT
CDR3 protein: CSVEDWQSGELFF

V gene: TRBV12-1
D gene: NA
J gene: TRBJ2-3
CDR3 DNA: TGTGCCAGCAGCTTTGGGCCAGTTAGGGGGACAGATACGCAGTATTTT
CDR3 protein: CASSFGPVRGTDTQYF

V gene: TRBV7-3
D gene: TRBD1
J gene: TRBJ2-2
CDR3 DNA: TGTGCCAGCAGCTTAATGGGACAGGGGCACGGGGAGCTGTTTTTT
CDR3 protein: CASSLMGQGHGELFF

V gene: TRBV7-2
D gene: TRBD1
J gene: TRBJ1-2
CDR3 DNA: TGTGCCAGCAGCTTAGGACAGGGGTGGGTTGGCTACACCTTC
CDR3 protein: CASSLGQGWVGYTF

V gene: TRBV6-1
D gene: TRBD1
J gene: TRBJ2-2
CDR3 DNA: TGTGCCAGCAAAGGGGGGACAGGCCGAACCGGGGAGCTGTTTTTT
CDR3 protein: CASKGGTGRTGELFF

V gene: TRBV4-3
D gene: NA
J gene: TRBJ2-7
CDR3 DNA: TGCGCCAGCAGCCAGGGACATTGGGGCTCCTACGAGCAGTACTTC
CDR3 protein: CASSQGHWGSYEQYF

V gene: TRBV28
D gene: NA
J gene: TRBJ1-2
CDR3 DNA: TGTGCCAGCAGTTATGAAGGGACACGCTATGGCTACACCTTC
CDR3 protein: CASSYEGTRYGYTF

V gene: TRBV5-1
D gene: TRBD2
J gene: TRBJ2-7
CDR3 DNA: TGCGCCAGCAGCCGCCGGGGGCCTAGCGGGGGTACCTACGAGCAGTACTTC
CDR3 protein: CASSRRGPSGGTYEQYF

V gene: TRBV7-9
D gene: NA
J gene: TRBJ2-1
CDR3 DNA: TGTGCCAGCAGCTTTAGCGAAAGCTCCTACAATGAGCAGTTCTTC
CDR3 protein: CASSFSESSYNEQFF

V gene: TRBV7-8
D gene: NA
J gene: TRBJ2-5
CDR3 DNA: TGTGCCAGCAGTCTTACAGGGGTGGCGGGAGGCGGGGAGACCCAGTACTTC
CDR3 protein: CASSLTGVAGGGETQYF

V gene: TRBV6-6
D gene: TRBD1
J gene: TRBJ1-5
CDR3 DNA: TGTGCCAGCAGTTCCTCAGGACAGGGGGCCGATCAGCCCCAGCATTTT
CDR3 protein: CASSSSGQGADQPQHF

V gene: TRBV5-6
D gene: TRBD1
J gene: TRBJ2-7
CDR3 DNA: TGTGCCAGCAGCTGGGGGACCGGGACAGGGGGTTACGAGCAGTACTTC
CDR3 protein: CASSWGTGTGGYEQYF

V gene: TRBV6-5
D gene: NA
J gene: TRBJ1-5
CDR3 DNA: TGTGCCAGCAGTTACCTGCGTGGGGCGGATCAGCCCCAGCATTTT
CDR3 protein: CASSYLRGADQPQHF

V gene: TRBV13
D gene: TRBD1
J gene: TRBJ1-1
CDR3 DNA: TGTGCCAGCAGCTTAGGCAGGGGGACTGAAGCTTTCTTT
CDR3 protein: CASSLGRGTEAFF

V gene: TRBV2
D gene: NA
J gene: TRBJ2-1
CDR3 DNA: TGTGCCAGCCAGGGGCTATTACACAATGAGCAGTTCTTC
CDR3 protein: CASQGLLHNEQFF

V gene: TRBV7-9
D gene: TRBD1
J gene: TRBJ1-5
CDR3 DNA: TGTGCCAGCAGCTTAGGGTCAGGGACAGCGAATCAGCCCCAGCATTTT
CDR3 protein: CASSLGSGTANQPQHF

V gene: TRBV29-1
D gene: TRBD2
J gene: TRBJ2-2
CDR3 DNA: TGCAGCGTTGGTTATGGCGGGGGTGACACCGGGGAGCTGTTTTTT
CDR3 protein: CSVGYGGGDTGELFF

V gene: TRBV29-1
D gene: NA
J gene: TRBJ1-1
CDR3 DNA: TGCAGCGTGGAGGGCGGCACTGAAGCTTTCTTT
CDR3 protein: CSVEGGTEAFF

V gene: TRBV19
D gene: NA
J gene: TRBJ1-5
CDR3 DNA: TGTGCCAGTACCCCGGGTCAGGGGAGTCATCAGCCCCAGCATTTT
CDR3 protein: CASTPGQGSHQPQHF

V gene: TRBV27
D gene: NA
J gene: TRBJ2-5
CDR3 DNA: TGTGCCGGCGGGGTTCAGTACTTC
CDR3 protein: CAGGVQYF

V gene: TRBV29-1
D gene: NA
J gene: TRBJ2-4
CDR3 DNA: TGCAGCGTTGCAGGCTTAGCCAAAAACATTCAGTACTTC
CDR3 protein: CSVAGLAKNIQYF

V gene: TRBV6-5
D gene: TRBD1
J gene: TRBJ2-5
CDR3 DNA: TGTGCCAGCAGTTTGGACAGGGACGAGACCCAGTACTTC
CDR3 protein: CASSLDRDETQYF

V gene: TRBV6-1
D gene: NA
J gene: TRBJ2-7
CDR3 DNA: TGTGCCAGCAGTGTTGACAGAGGCCCTACCGAGCAGTACTTC
CDR3 protein: CASSVDRGPTEQYF

V gene: TRBV28
D gene: NA
J gene: TRBJ2-7
CDR3 DNA: TGTGCCAGCAGTTTCCCTGTCCCCTACGAGCAGTACTTC
CDR3 protein: CASSFPVPYEQYF

V gene: TRBV4-1
D gene: NA
J gene: TRBJ2-1
CDR3 DNA: TGCGCCAGCAGCCAAGATCCCCCTGGGGGGAATCGCAATGAGCAGTTCTTC
CDR3 protein: CASSQDPPGGNRNEQFF

V gene: TRBV28
D gene: TRBD1
J gene: TRBJ2-3
CDR3 DNA: TGTGCCAGCATTCCGGGACAGGGTAGGGCAGATACGCAGTATTTT
CDR3 protein: CASIPGQGRADTQYF

V gene: TRBV19
D gene: NA
J gene: TRBJ1-3
CDR3 DNA: TGTGCCAGTAGTATGTTCCGTTCCTCTGGAAACACCATATATTTT
CDR3 protein: CASSMFRSSGNTIYF

V gene: TRBV28
D gene: NA
J gene: TRBJ2-7
CDR3 DNA: TGTGCCAGCAGTTTTATCGGAGGAACCTACGAGCAGTACTTC
CDR3 protein: CASSFIGGTYEQYF

V gene: TRBV19
D gene: NA
J gene: TRBJ1-1
CDR3 DNA: TGTGCCAGTAGTATAAAACTGGAGCTCACTGAAGCTTTCTTT
CDR3 protein: CASSIKLELTEAFF

V gene: TRBV11-3
D gene: TRBD1
J gene: TRBJ2-3
CDR3 DNA: TGTGCCAGCAGCCCGCCCGAGACAGGGGCGGCAGATACGCAGTATTTT
CDR3 protein: CASSPPETGAADTQYF

V gene: TRBV4-1
D gene: TRBD2
J gene: TRBJ2-5
CDR3 DNA: TGCGCCAGCAGCCGAGACGGGGGGTCCATCCAAGAGACCCAGTACTTC
CDR3 protein: CASSRDGGSIQETQYF

V gene: TRBV6-1
D gene: TRBD1
J gene: TRBJ1-1
CDR3 DNA: TGTGCCAGCAGTGAGGGACAGGAGAACACTGAAGCTTTCTTT
CDR3 protein: CASSEGQENTEAFF